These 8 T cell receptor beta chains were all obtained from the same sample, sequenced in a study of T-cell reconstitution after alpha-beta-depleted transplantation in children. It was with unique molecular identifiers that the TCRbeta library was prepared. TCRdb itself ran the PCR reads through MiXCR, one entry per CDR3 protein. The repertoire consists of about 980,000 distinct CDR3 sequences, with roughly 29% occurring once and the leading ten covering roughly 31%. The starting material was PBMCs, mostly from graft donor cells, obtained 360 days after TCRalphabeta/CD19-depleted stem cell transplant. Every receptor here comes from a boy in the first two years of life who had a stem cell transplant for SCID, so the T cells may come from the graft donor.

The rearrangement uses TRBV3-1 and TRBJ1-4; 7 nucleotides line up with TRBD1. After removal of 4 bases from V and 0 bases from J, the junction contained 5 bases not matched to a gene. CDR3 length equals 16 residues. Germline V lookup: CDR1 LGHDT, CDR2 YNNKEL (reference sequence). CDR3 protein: CASSRGTAATNEKLFF. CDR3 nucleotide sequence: TGTGCCAGCAGCCGAGGGACAGCTGCAACTAATGAAAAACTGTTTTTT.

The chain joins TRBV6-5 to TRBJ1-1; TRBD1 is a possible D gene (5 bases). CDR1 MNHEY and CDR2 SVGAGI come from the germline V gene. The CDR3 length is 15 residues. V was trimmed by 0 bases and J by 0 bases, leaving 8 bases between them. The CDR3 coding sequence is TGTGCCAGCAGTTACTCTCCGACAGTGAACACTGAAGCTTTCTTT. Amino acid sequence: CASSYSPTVNTEAFF.

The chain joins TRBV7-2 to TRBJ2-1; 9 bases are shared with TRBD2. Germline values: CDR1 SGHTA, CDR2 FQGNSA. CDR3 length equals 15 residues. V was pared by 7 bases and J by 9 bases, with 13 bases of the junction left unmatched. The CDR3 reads CASTLTPSGVTEQFF. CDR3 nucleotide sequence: TGTGCCAGCACCCTAACCCCTAGCGGGGTCACTGAGCAGTTCTTC. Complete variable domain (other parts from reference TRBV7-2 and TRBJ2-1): GAGVSQSPSNKVTEKGKDVELRCDPISGHTALYWYRQSLGQGLEFLIYFQGNSAPDKSGLPSDRFSAERTGGSVSTLTIQRTQQEDSAVYLCASTLTPSGVTEQFFGPGTRLTVL.

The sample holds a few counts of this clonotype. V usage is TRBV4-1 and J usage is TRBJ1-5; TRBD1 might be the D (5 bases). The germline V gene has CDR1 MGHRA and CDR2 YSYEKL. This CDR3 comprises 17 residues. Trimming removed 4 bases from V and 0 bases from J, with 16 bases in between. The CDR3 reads CASSPTARGHSNQPQHF. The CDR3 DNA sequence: TGCGCCAGCAGCCCCACCGCAAGGGGCCATAGCAATCAGCCCCAGCATTTT.

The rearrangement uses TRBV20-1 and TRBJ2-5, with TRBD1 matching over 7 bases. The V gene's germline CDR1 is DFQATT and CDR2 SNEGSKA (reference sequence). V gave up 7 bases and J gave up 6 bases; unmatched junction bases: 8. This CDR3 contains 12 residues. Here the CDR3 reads CSVGRGTQTQYF. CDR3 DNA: TGCAGTGTCGGCAGGGGGACACAGACCCAGTACTTC.

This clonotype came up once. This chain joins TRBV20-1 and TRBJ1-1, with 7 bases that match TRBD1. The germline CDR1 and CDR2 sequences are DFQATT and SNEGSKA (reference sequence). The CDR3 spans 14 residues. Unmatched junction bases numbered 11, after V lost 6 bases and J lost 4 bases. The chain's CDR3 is CSAVQGLISTEAFF. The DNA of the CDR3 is TGCAGTGCGGTACAGGGGCTAATTAGCACTGAAGCTTTCTTT.

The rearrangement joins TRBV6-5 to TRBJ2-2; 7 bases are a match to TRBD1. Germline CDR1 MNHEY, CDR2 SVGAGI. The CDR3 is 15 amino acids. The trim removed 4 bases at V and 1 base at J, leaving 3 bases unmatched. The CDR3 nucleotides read TGTGCCAGCAGTTCAGGGACAGTGAACACCGGGGAGCTGTTTTTT. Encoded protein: CASSSGTVNTGELFF.

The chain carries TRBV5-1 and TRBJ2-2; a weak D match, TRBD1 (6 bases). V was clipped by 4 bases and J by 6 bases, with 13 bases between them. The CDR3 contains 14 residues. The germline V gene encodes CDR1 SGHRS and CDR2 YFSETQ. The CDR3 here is CASSLIQGSGELFF. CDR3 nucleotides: TGCGCCAGCAGCCTTATACAGGGTTCCGGGGAGCTGTTTTTT.